The next 12 T cell receptor beta chains were all read from a single sample in a study of CD8+CD57+ T cells in acquired aplastic anemia. Investigators profiled TCR beta VDJ and CDR3 from genomic DNA template. TCRdb reprocessed the reads via MiXCR and lists one record per CDR3 protein. The sample yields 170,000 or so distinct CDR3 sequences, about three fifths seen once. Individuals selected for sequencing had exhibited CD8+CD57+ cell expansion on flow cytometry. Sequenced material: sorted CD4+, CD8+, or CD8+CD57+ T cells (not recorded which) from PBMCs. The origin of the receptors is a human donor with aplastic anemia.

The genes are TRBV10-3 and TRBJ2-7, with 8 bases that match TRBD2. J lost 3 bases, V lost 6 bases, and 7 bases had no gene match. Germline assignment: CDR1 ENHRY and CDR2 SYGVKD. The CDR3 covers 14 residues. The DNA of the CDR3 is TGTGCCATCAGCCCGGGGGGGGTCAGCTACGAGCAGTACTTC. It encodes CAISPGGVSYEQYF.

This clonotype has at least ten counts. V gene TRBV6-5 combines with J gene TRBJ2-1; 8 bases are shared with TRBD2. The V gene's germline CDR1 is MNHEY and CDR2 SVGAGI. The V and J ends lost 4 bases and 5 bases, in that order; junction bases with no gene match: 10. CDR3 length: 16 amino acids. This CDR3 is CASSSPRRGAHNEQFF. CDR3 nucleotide sequence: TGTGCCAGCAGTTCGCCCAGGCGGGGGGCCCACAATGAGCAGTTCTTC.

This chain links TRBV9 with TRBJ1-3, with unresolved D. Trimming took off 0 bases at V and 2 bases at J, with 3 bases between the two ends. Germline V gene lookup returns CDR1 SGDLS and CDR2 YYNGEE. This CDR3 comprises 13 residues. The CDR3 DNA sequence: TGTGCCAGCAGCGTAGATGCTGGAAACACCATATATTTT. Translating it yields CASSVDAGNTIYF. Looking up the rest from reference TRBV9 and TRBJ1-3 gives the full variable domain: DSGVTQTPKHLITATGQRVTLRCSPRSGDLSVYWYQQSLDQGLQFLIQYYNGEERAKGNILERFSAQQFPDLHSELNLSSLELGDSALYFCASSVDAGNTIYFGEGSWLTVV.

The V gene is TRBV19, the J gene TRBJ1-1; 7 positions match TRBD1. V shed 4 bases and J 1 base; nucleotides not matched to a gene: 3. Germline V gene data show CDR1 as LNHDA and CDR2 as SQIVND (reference sequence). The CDR3 is made up of 14 amino acids. DNA of the CDR3: TGTGCCAGTAGTAACAGGGGCGGGAACACTGAAGCTTTCTTT. Its protein product is CASSNRGGNTEAFF.

The chain links TRBV20-1 to TRBJ2-7; D might be TRBD1 (8 bases). The CDR3 totals 13 residues. Germline CDR1 reads DFQATT; CDR2 reads SNEGSKA (reference sequence). Trimming shortened V by 6 bases and J by 6 bases, and 18 bases separated the two germline ends. The CDR3 DNA is TGCAGTGCCCCGGGGGGCAGGGGGCTCGAGCAGTACTTC. Translating gives CSAPGGRGLEQYF.

This rearrangement joins TRBV29-1 to TRBJ2-5, with TRBD1 as a possible D gene (6 bases). Germline CDR1 and CDR2: SQVTM and ANQGSEA. This CDR3 is built from 15 residues. V was trimmed by 2 bases and J by 1 base, leaving 14 bases between them. The CDR3 sequence: CSVESPIGGQETQYF. CDR3 bases: TGCAGCGTTGAAAGTCCGATAGGGGGCCAAGAGACCCAGTACTTC.

This clonotype was seen a handful of times. The chain carries TRBV7-2 and TRBJ2-5; D remains unclear. The germline CDR1 and CDR2 sequences are SGHTA and FQGNSA. This CDR3 contains 14 residues. The V end was cut by 1 base, the J end by 7 bases, with 13 bases between. The CDR3: CASSLGSGPTTQYF. The CDR3 coding sequence is TGTGCCAGCAGCTTAGGTTCCGGACCCACGACCCAGTACTTC. Filled out from reference TRBV7-2 and TRBJ2-5, the complete variable domain reads GAGVSQSPSNKVTEKGKDVELRCDPISGHTALYWYRQSLGQGLEFLIYFQGNSAPDKSGLPSDRFSAERTGGSVSTLTIQRTQQEDSAVYLCASSLGSGPTTQYFGPGTRLLVL.

The chain joins TRBV10-3 to TRBJ2-5; D not certain. The CDR3 is made up of 11 amino acids. Trimming stripped 11 bases from V and 7 bases from J, with 14 bases between. Germline CDR1 reads ENHRY; CDR2 reads SYGVKD. The CDR3 DNA reads TGTGCCGCCAGGTTAGACTGGACCCAGTACTTC. This sequence encodes CAARLDWTQYF.

Points on this clonotype: This may be a read error, as it is one base from a much larger clone. The J gene is TRBJ2-1, the V gene TRBV7-3; 10 positions agree with TRBD2. The length of the CDR3 is 18 residues. Germline V gives CDR1 SGHTA, CDR2 FQGTGA. The CDR3 region has the DNA TGCGCCAGCAGCCACCCAACTAGCGGGGACTTCTCCCTTAATGAGCAGTTCTTC. Amino acids: CASSHPTSGDFSLNEQFF.

The gene calls are TRBV5-6 and TRBJ1-2; D remains unclear. From germline, CDR1 is SGHDT and CDR2 YYEEEE. This CDR3 contains 13 residues. V lost 1 base to trimming and J lost 2 bases, with 6 bases between them. The CDR3 loop reads CASSLRTNYGYTF. CDR3 bases: TGTGCCAGCAGCTTGCGTACGAACTATGGCTACACCTTC.

The V call is TRBV7-2, the J call TRBJ1-2, with D tentatively TRBD1 (6 bases). The CDR3 contains 13 residues. Germline V gives CDR1 SGHTA, CDR2 FQGNSA. V dropped 5 bases and J dropped 4 bases, with 11 bases sitting between them. The DNA of the CDR3 is TGTGCCAGCAGCCCCGGGGGCGGCTATGGCTACACCTTC. Translating it yields CASSPGGGYGYTF.

The chain joins TRBV9 to TRBJ2-5; D remains ambiguous. This CDR3 is 16 amino acids long. Deletions cut 1 base from V and 1 base from J, with 14 bases between. Germline CDR1 SGDLS, CDR2 YYNGEE. The CDR3 DNA sequence: TGTGCCAGCAGCGTATTGTCAGGCCTAGGCCAAGAGACCCAGTACTTC. Residues: CASSVLSGLGQETQYF.